A single sample is the source of the 26 T cell receptor beta chains below, sequenced in a study of post-analysis software for immune sequencing data. Their antigens are not known. The authors incorporated unique molecular identifiers into the TCR beta cDNA libraries. TCRdb reanalysed the PCR reads using MiXCR and keeps one entry per CDR3 protein. The table includes roughly 700,000 distinct CDR3 sequences, 25% to 30% detected once. The study, taken as a whole, reports: Among about 5 TRBV segments more frequent in patients than controls were TRBV5-6, TRBV5-1 and TRBV20-1.

The sequenced material came from blood. These receptors originate from a girl aged 10-17 years with multiple sclerosis.

The CDR3 region has the DNA TGTGCCAGCAGCCGATCGACAGCGGACCGGACCTACGAGCAGTACTTC. Its protein product is CASSRSTADRTYEQYF. The chain combines TRBV14 with TRBJ2-7, with D possibly called TRBD1 or TRBD2 (5 bases each). The germline V gene has CDR1 SGHDN and CDR2 FVKESK. Trimming left V 4 bases short and J 2 bases short, with 18 bases between. The CDR3 length is 16 residues.

The sample holds many counts of this clonotype. The rearrangement joins TRBV4-3 to TRBJ2-7; TRBD2 aligns across 8 bases. The V segment lost 0 bases and the J segment 5 bases; nucleotides outside the gene matches: 6. This CDR3 has 15 amino acids. Per germline, CDR1 LGHNA and CDR2 YSLEER. CDR3 nucleotide sequence: TGCGCCAGCAGCCAAGATCGGAGCGGGAGTAACGAGCAGTACTTC. Protein sequence: CASSQDRSGSNEQYF.

About this clonotype: The germline gene is not matched at one end of the junction; a read error may be the cause. The chain carries TRBV20-1 and TRBJ2-1; 16 positions match TRBD2. The CDR3 contains 16 residues. Germline loops: CDR1 DFQATT, CDR2 SNEGSKA (reference sequence). CDR3 in amino acids: CSARGLAGGIRNERFF. The DNA of the CDR3 is TGCAGTGCTAGGGGACTAGCGGGGGGGATTCGCAATGAGCGGTTCTTC.

The CDR3 spells CSASTTIGLETQYF. The CDR3 nucleotides read TGCAGTGCCTCGACGACTATAGGATTAGAGACCCAGTACTTC. V gene TRBV20-1 combines with J gene TRBJ2-7; the D gene is possibly TRBD2 (5 bases). The assigned J gene may be wrong: the sequence end matches TRBJ2-5 better. The germline CDR1 and CDR2 sequences are DFQATT and SNEGSKA (reference sequence). This CDR3 contains 14 residues.

The chain is built from TRBV27 and TRBJ2-7; 11 nucleotides align to TRBD1. The closer fit of TRBJ2-5 to the DNA end suggests the J call may be wrong. Germline V gene lookup returns CDR1 MNHEY and CDR2 SMNVEV (reference sequence). The CDR3 runs to 15 residues. This CDR3 reads CASSQKGQGGWTQYF. The CDR3 nucleotides read TGTGCCAGCAGTCAAAAGGGACAGGGGGGTTGGACCCAGTACTTC.

This clonotype was seen at least ten times. This chain connects TRBV4-3 to TRBJ2-5; TRBD1 is a possible D gene (6 bases). CDR1 is LGHNA and CDR2 is YSLEER in the germline V gene. The CDR3 covers 14 residues. V was trimmed by 1 base and J by 4 bases, leaving 10 bases between them. As DNA, the CDR3 is TGCGCCAGCAGCCAAGTAGCAGGGGTAGAGACCCAGTACTTC. It translates to CASSQVAGVETQYF.

This clonotype was observed a few times. V gene TRBV3-1 combines with J gene TRBJ1-2, with a possible D match to TRBD1 (5 bases). Looked up from germline, CDR1 is LGHDT and CDR2 is YNNKEL (reference sequence). Trimming removed 0 bases at V and 9 bases at J, with 14 bases between. The length of the CDR3 is 14 residues. The CDR3 sequence: CASSQDGQGRRYTF. The CDR3 coding sequence is TGTGCCAGCAGCCAAGATGGTCAGGGACGGCGCTACACCTTC.

This clonotype was recorded at least ten times. V gene TRBV5-1 combines with J gene TRBJ2-7; D unresolved. The V end lost 2 bases, the J end lost 3 bases, and 9 bases lay between the germline ends. CDR3 length equals 13 residues. Germline V lookup: CDR1 SGHRS, CDR2 YFSETQ. This CDR3 reads CASSLGPNYEQYF. CDR3 sequence (DNA): TGCGCCAGCAGCTTAGGACCCAACTACGAGCAGTACTTC.

The chain links TRBV9 to TRBJ2-2; D is uncertain. V shed 4 bases and J shed 6 bases, with 7 bases lying between them. This CDR3 spans 12 amino acids. Per germline, CDR1 SGDLS and CDR2 YYNGEE. The CDR3 nucleotides read TGTGCCAGCAGCCCCTGGGCCGGGGAGCTGTTTTTT. Protein sequence: CASSPWAGELFF.

This clonotype was counted between two and nine times. The genes are TRBV5-1 and TRBJ1-4; 10 nucleotides line up with TRBD1. J gave up 6 bases and V 0 bases, and 5 bases lay outside the gene matches. The CDR3 loop spans 16 amino acids. Germline V gives CDR1 SGHRS, CDR2 YFSETQ. In nucleotides, the CDR3 is TGCGCCAGCAGCTTGGCTCCGGGACAGGGGCATGAAAAACTGTTTTTT. Its translation is CASSLAPGQGHEKLFF. The complete variable domain, with remaining parts taken from reference TRBV5-1 and TRBJ1-4, reads KAGVTQTPRYLIKTRGQQVTLSCSPISGHRSVSWYQQTPGQGLQFLFEYFSETQRNKGNFPGRFSGRQFSNSRSEMNVSTLELGDSALYLCASSLAPGQGHEKLFFGSGTQLSVL.

In its sample, this clonotype was seen a few times. This chain connects TRBV20-1 to TRBJ2-1; 11 bases fit TRBD2. The CDR3 sequence is 15 residues long. V lost 6 bases to trimming and J lost 4 bases; unmatched junction nucleotides: 8. Germline CDR1 DFQATT, CDR2 SNEGSKA (reference sequence). CDR3 sequence reads: CSATLAGDMYNEQFF. DNA for the CDR3: TGCAGTGCCACACTAGCGGGGGATATGTACAATGAGCAGTTCTTC.

The V and J genes are TRBV20-1 and TRBJ1-5; 10 nucleotides agree with TRBD1. After removal of 3 bases from V and 9 bases from J, the junction contained 8 bases not matched to a gene. In germline, CDR1 is DFQATT, CDR2 SNEGSKA (reference sequence). CDR3 length: 14 residues. The CDR3 protein is CSASATGGKGPQHF. The DNA for the CDR3 is TGCAGTGCTAGTGCGACAGGGGGCAAGGGGCCCCAGCATTTT.

To note about this clonotype: A much bigger clone sits one base away, suggesting this may be a read error. This rearrangement joins TRBV20-1 to TRBJ2-1; D is possibly TRBD2 (6 bases). Trimming cost V 5 bases and J 7 bases, with 15 bases left between them. CDR3 size: 13 residues. Germline V gives CDR1 DFQATT, CDR2 SNEGSKA (reference sequence). CDR3 coding DNA: TGCAGTGCTCTCAGGGCGGGGTGGAATGAGCAGTTCTTC. Translating gives CSALRAGWNEQFF.

V is TRBV11-2 and J is TRBJ2-2; 10 bases match TRBD2. The CDR3 runs to 17 residues. J gave up 5 bases and V 1 base, and 7 bases lay outside the gene matches. The germline V gene has CDR1 SGHAT and CDR2 FQNNGV. CDR3 sequence reads: CASSLVSSGRGTGELFF. The CDR3 region has the DNA TGTGCCAGCAGCTTAGTTTCCAGCGGGAGGGGAACCGGGGAGCTGTTTTTT.

The table lists this clonotype with a few counts. J is TRBJ2-1 and V is TRBV5-1; D not certain. The CDR3 is 14 residues long. Per the germline V gene, CDR1 is SGHRS and CDR2 is YFSETQ. Trimming left V 0 bases short and J 0 bases short, with 4 bases between. CDR3 sequence (DNA): TGCGCCAGCAGCTTGGCGATCTCCTACAATGAGCAGTTCTTC. Encoded protein: CASSLAISYNEQFF. Full variable domain (rest looked up from reference TRBV5-1 and TRBJ2-1): KAGVTQTPRYLIKTRGQQVTLSCSPISGHRSVSWYQQTPGQGLQFLFEYFSETQRNKGNFPGRFSGRQFSNSRSEMNVSTLELGDSALYLCASSLAISYNEQFFGPGTRLTVL.

A word on this clonotype: A much larger clone is a single base away; this may be a read error. The chain couples TRBV20-1 to TRBJ2-1; D assignment may be TRBD1 or TRBD2 (6 bases each). Trimming took off 2 bases at V and 13 bases at J, with 24 bases between the two ends. The CDR3 totals 15 residues. The germline V gene encodes CDR1 DFQATT and CDR2 SNEGSKA (reference sequence). In DNA form, the CDR3 reads TGCAGTGCTAGATGGGCCCAAGGCAGGAGGGACACTCAGTTCTTC. Protein sequence: CSARWAQGRRDTQFF.

The genes are TRBV20-1 and TRBJ1-5, with 7 bases fitting TRBD1. V dropped 3 bases and J dropped 5; count of bases not matched to a gene: 7. Germline V lookup: CDR1 DFQATT, CDR2 SNEGSKA (reference sequence). CDR3 size: 14 residues. The CDR3 DNA follows: TGCAGTGCTAGGACAGGGCGGGCTCATCAGCCCCAGCATTTT. This encodes CSARTGRAHQPQHF.

This clonotype was counted a single time. The rearrangement links TRBV20-1 to TRBJ2-1; D may be TRBD1 or TRBD2 (6 bases each). This CDR3 region has 11 residues. CDR1 and CDR2 (germline): DFQATT, SNEGSKA (reference sequence). CDR3 bases: TGCAGATACGAAGGGGGAGGTGAGCAGTTCTTC. Translation gives CRYEGGGEQFF.

This clonotype was found many times. The V and J genes are TRBV20-1 and TRBJ2-7, with D maybe TRBD2 (6 bases). This CDR3 spans 11 amino acids. V was clipped by 4 bases and J by 9 bases, with 13 bases between them. The V gene's germline CDR1 is DFQATT and CDR2 SNEGSKA (reference sequence). The CDR3 region has the DNA TGCAGTGCTACATGGGGGGTAGGGCAGTACTTC. Protein: CSATWGVGQYF.

This sequence joins TRBV4-1 and TRBJ2-7, with 9 bases that match TRBD1. Germline V lookup: CDR1 MGHRA, CDR2 YSYEKL. The CDR3 has 15 residues. The J segment lost 3 bases and the V segment lost 3 bases, leaving 6 bases of the junction unmatched. The CDR3 region is CASSQPGQGVYEQYF. As DNA, the CDR3 is TGCGCCAGCAGCCAGCCGGGACAGGGTGTCTACGAGCAGTACTTC.

This clonotype occurred a few times. This rearrangement joins TRBV27 to TRBJ1-2; tentatively, D is TRBD1 (6 bases). CDR3 length: 14 amino acids. V was trimmed by 6 bases and J by 2 bases, leaving 13 bases between them. Per germline, CDR1 MNHEY and CDR2 SMNVEV (reference sequence). CDR3 in DNA: TGTGCCAGCAGCCCATCAACAGGGAACTATGGCTACACCTTC. Translation gives CASSPSTGNYGYTF.

There are many counts of this clonotype. The chain links TRBV6-1 to TRBJ2-4, with TRBD1 matching over 7 bases. The CDR3 loop spans 16 amino acids. With V trimmed by 4 bases and J by 9 bases, 15 bases remained unmatched. Germline V gene data show CDR1 as MNHNS and CDR2 as SASEGT. The DNA for the CDR3 is TGTGCCAGCAGTGGACGACAGGGACCCGAGAGGGGCATTCAGTACTTC. Its translation is CASSGRQGPERGIQYF.

The chain uses TRBV2 and TRBJ1-4; unclear D gene. The CDR3 has 13 residues. V lost 7 bases, J lost 7 bases, and 13 bases lay in between. Germline values: CDR1 SNHLY, CDR2 FYNNEI. CDR3 DNA: TGTGCCAGCAAGACACGGAGTGGTGAAAAACTGTTTTTT. Residues: CASKTRSGEKLFF.

The CDR3 sequence is CASSTNPNPGSDTQYF. The CDR3 DNA reads TGCGCCAGCTCAACAAATCCAAACCCCGGGTCGGATACGCAGTATTTT. The chain employs TRBV10-1 and TRBJ2-3; D gene ambiguous. The CDR3 length is 16 residues. CDR1 and CDR2 (germline): WNHNN, SYGVQD (reference sequence). V was clipped by 8 bases and J by 6 bases, with 24 bases between them.

V gene TRBV5-1 combines with J gene TRBJ2-5; 8 nucleotides match TRBD2. Trimming cost V 7 bases and J 0 bases; bases outside gene matches: 5. This CDR3 contains 14 residues. The germline V gene has CDR1 SGHRS and CDR2 YFSETQ. The CDR3 spells CASSRGGYQETQYF. The CDR3 DNA is TGCGCCAGCTCCCGGGGGGGGTACCAAGAGACCCAGTACTTC.

This clonotype turned up a few times. This CDR3 reads CSASGSLTGELFF. The CDR3 DNA reads as TGCAGTGCTAGCGGGAGTTTAACCGGGGAGCTGTTTTTT. J is TRBJ2-2 and V is TRBV20-1; tentatively, D is TRBD2 (6 bases). The germline CDR1 and CDR2 sequences are DFQATT and SNEGSKA (reference sequence). The V end was cut by 3 bases, the J end by 5 bases, with 10 bases between. This CDR3 region has 13 residues.